The 19 T cell receptor beta chains reported below all come from one sample, sequenced in a study of immune heterogeneity within non-small cell lung tumors. The authors used 550 to 750 ng of bulk tumor genomic DNA per sample as template. Several widely spaced biopsies per primary tumor were taken during surgery. These patients got curative surgery after being newly diagnosed with untreated non-small cell lung cancer. A first 10-cycle multiplex round used 32 V-gene and 13 J-gene primers on TCR beta CDR3. TCRdb reprocessed the multiplex PCR reads via MiXCR and lists one record per CDR3 protein. The sample records some 21,000 distinct CDR3 sequences, around 28% being singletons. The sequenced sample was lung tumor tissue. These receptors were taken from a man aged 35-49 years with non-small cell lung cancer.

V and J are TRBV5-1 and TRBJ1-1, with TRBD1 matching over 7 bases. V lost 3 bases and J lost 4; bases outside the gene matches: 9. The CDR3 is made up of 15 amino acids. Germline V CDR1 and CDR2: SGHRS, YFSETQ. The CDR3 nucleotides read TGCGCCAGCAGCTGGGAATCTTCAGGGGGCACTGAAGCTTTCTTT. Its protein is CASSWESSGGTEAFF.

This clonotype is medium-sized by share. The chain uses TRBV2 and TRBJ1-2; D remains ambiguous. The germline V and J ends were trimmed by 2 bases and 4 bases, with 14 bases remaining between them. The germline CDR1 and CDR2 sequences are SNHLY and FYNNEI. The CDR3 covers 15 residues. DNA of the CDR3: TGTGCCAGCAGTGAATTTAAACAGAACATCTATGGCTACACCTTC. This codes for CASSEFKQNIYGYTF.

The chain combines TRBV7-9 with TRBJ2-1; D might be TRBD1 (5 bases). Germline V gene lookup returns CDR1 SEHNR and CDR2 FQNEAQ (reference sequence). V shed 6 bases and J shed 7 bases, with 19 bases lying between them. The CDR3 has 15 amino acids. CDR3 protein: CASSSWGRGKNEQFF. CDR3 bases: TGTGCCAGCAGTTCCTGGGGCAGAGGTAAGAATGAGCAGTTCTTC.

This clonotype was seen at least ten times. The chain joins TRBV2 to TRBJ2-7; 7 nucleotides align to TRBD1. There are 12 residues in the CDR3. J lost 4 bases, V lost 7 bases, and 4 bases had no gene match. The germline CDR1 and CDR2 sequences are SNHLY and FYNNEI. CDR3 amino acids: CASNLRGYEQYF. The DNA for the CDR3 is TGTGCCAGCAATCTCAGGGGGTACGAGCAGTACTTC.

This clonotype was seen repeatedly, ten times or more. The chain employs TRBV11-2 and TRBJ1-2; D is ambiguous. The V and J ends lost 2 bases and 0 bases respectively, with 13 bases between them. In germline, CDR1 is SGHAT, CDR2 FQNNGV. This CDR3 has 16 amino acids. The CDR3 nucleotides read TGTGCCAGCAGCTTATCACAGCTTAGAGCTAACTATGGCTACACCTTC. Its protein is CASSLSQLRANYGYTF.

Details on this clonotype: Just one base apart from a much larger clone, this may be a read error. The chain is built from TRBV6-5 and TRBJ2-3; 13 nucleotides line up with TRBD2. V lost 2 bases, J lost 0 bases, and 8 bases stayed unmatched. Germline V gene data show CDR1 as MNHEY and CDR2 as SVGAGI. The CDR3 extends over 19 amino acids. The CDR3: CASSYPTSGGVTSTDTQYF. The CDR3 region has the DNA TGTGCCAGCAGTTACCCTACTAGCGGGGGGGTTACTAGCACAGATACGCAGTATTTT.

In the case of this clonotype: Without the conserved terminal phenylalanine or tryptophan, this CDR3 likely stems from a read error. V is TRBV18 and J is TRBJ1-1, with 9 bases fitting TRBD1. In germline, CDR1 is KGHSH, CDR2 LQKENI. This CDR3 is built from 15 residues. After removal of 2 bases from V and 3 bases from J, the junction contained 4 bases not matched to a gene. The CDR3, as DNA: TGTGCCAGCTCACCATATGGACAGGGGTACACTGAAGCTTTCCTT. Its translation is CASSPYGQGYTEAFL.

By sample fraction, this clonotype is medium-sized (0.01 to 0.1%). The chain joins TRBV6-1 to TRBJ2-1, with 7 bases aligning to TRBD1. Germline assignment: CDR1 MNHNS and CDR2 SASEGT. J lost 7 bases, V lost 10 bases, and 19 bases had no gene match. This CDR3 has 16 amino acids. The CDR3 DNA sequence: TGTGCCACCTCTCGGGGAATGACAGGGTCTCTGAATGAGCAGTTCTTC. Its translation is CATSRGMTGSLNEQFF.

In this sample, this clonotype is medium-sized. The J gene is TRBJ2-1, the V gene TRBV11-2, with 9 bases matching TRBD2. V lost 7 bases and J lost 5; bases outside the gene matches: 9. The CDR3 is 15 residues long. Per germline, CDR1 SGHAT and CDR2 FQNNGV. CDR3: CASTIRLAANNEQFF. The CDR3, as DNA: TGTGCCAGCACGATCCGACTAGCGGCTAACAATGAGCAGTTCTTC.

This clonotype qualifies as medium-sized. The CDR3 region has the DNA TGTGCCACCAGCAGAGTTCGAACCGGGACAGGGAACGGCTACACCTTC. This encodes CATSRVRTGTGNGYTF. The gene calls are TRBV15 and TRBJ1-2; TRBD1 agrees at 9 bases. After removal of 1 base from V and 8 bases from J, the junction contained 11 bases not matched to a gene. The CDR3 is 16 residues long. From germline, CDR1 is LNHNV and CDR2 YYDKDF (reference sequence).

Note on this clonotype: This clone may be a read error of a much larger clone one base away. The gene calls are TRBV2 and TRBJ1-2; D gene ambiguous. The CDR3 is 13 residues long. In germline, CDR1 is SNHLY, CDR2 FYNNEI. CDR3 sequence: CTSSTGVLGGYTF. CDR3 in DNA: TGTACCAGCAGCACTGGGGTGCTAGGCGGCTACACCTTC.

The table lists this clonotype with many counts. The rearrangement links TRBV24-1 to TRBJ2-1, with a tentative D call TRBD2 (7 bases). The V end lost 1 base, the J end lost 1 base, and 10 bases lay between the germline ends. Looked up from germline, CDR1 is KGHDR and CDR2 is SFDVKD. The CDR3 runs to 16 residues. The DNA for the CDR3 is TGTGCCACCAGTGATTTAGGGGGGGGTTCCTACAATGAGCAGTTCTTC. It encodes CATSDLGGGSYNEQFF.

As concerns this clonotype: A read error may explain this, as a much larger clone is one base away. The J gene is TRBJ1-1, the V gene TRBV6-1; tentative D call: TRBD1 (5 bases). Germline V CDR1 and CDR2: MNHNS, SASEGT. This CDR3 has 16 amino acids. CDR3 sequence: CASSRRTGTGKTGAFF. CDR3 DNA sequence: TGTGCCAGCAGTCGACGAACCGGGACTGGGAAGACTGGAGCTTTCTTT.

This clonotype has a count of ten or more. The CDR3, as DNA: TGCAGTGCTAGAGGCCGGGGACAGCAGTCCTACGAGCAGTACTTC. Amino acids: CSARGRGQQSYEQYF. The rearrangement uses TRBV20-1 and TRBJ2-7, with 7 bases matching TRBD1. This CDR3 has 15 residues. The V gene end was trimmed by 1 base and the J gene end by 1 base; junction bases not matched to a gene: 7. Germline CDR1 DFQATT, CDR2 SNEGSKA (reference sequence).

The chain couples TRBV9 to TRBJ2-1, with 8 positions matching TRBD2. V shed 0 bases, J shed 4 bases, and the junction held 3 bases outside the gene matches. The CDR3 has 15 amino acids. Germline assignment: CDR1 SGDLS and CDR2 YYNGEE. CDR3 amino acids: CASSVAGGLYNEQFF. DNA of the CDR3: TGTGCCAGCAGCGTAGCGGGAGGGCTTTACAATGAGCAGTTCTTC.

About this clonotype itself: This may be a read error, as it is one base from a much larger clone. The chain has TRBV7-3 and TRBJ2-7; 7 bases agree with TRBD2. Germline CDR1 and CDR2: SGHTA and FQGTGA. Trimming at V came to 9 bases and at J to 0 bases, leaving 26 bases not matched to a gene. The CDR3 consists of 20 residues. CDR3 coding DNA: TGTGCCAGGTCTTCCCCAGTCTCTATCGGGAGGCCCCGGAACTCCTACGAGCAGTACTTC. It translates to CARSSPVSIGRPRNSYEQYF.

In its sample, this clonotype was seen a few times. This sequence joins TRBV14 and TRBJ1-1; 7 positions agree with TRBD1. After removal of 4 bases from V and 2 bases from J, the junction contained 4 bases not matched to a gene. This CDR3 has 14 amino acids. The germline gives CDR1 SGHDN, CDR2 FVKESK. The chain's CDR3 is CASSRQGLNTEAFF. The DNA of the CDR3 is TGTGCCAGCAGCCGACAGGGCCTAAACACTGAAGCTTTCTTT.

The chain uses TRBV9 and TRBJ2-3; 7 bases align to TRBD2. Per the germline V gene, CDR1 is SGDLS and CDR2 is YYNGEE. The CDR3 is made up of 15 amino acids. The V gene end was trimmed by 0 bases and the J gene end by 2 bases; junction bases not matched to a gene: 3. In DNA form, the CDR3 reads TGTGCCAGCAGCGTAGGGGAGGGACCCACAGATACGCAGTATTTT. It is translated as CASSVGEGPTDTQYF.

In its sample, this clonotype was seen many times. This chain uses TRBV12-3 or TRBV12-4 with TRBJ1-1, with 7 bases that match TRBD1. The CDR3 has 13 residues. J lost 4 bases, V lost 7 bases, and 6 bases had no gene match. The CDR3 spells CASTRDSITEAFF. As DNA, the CDR3 is TGTGCCAGCACCAGGGACAGTATCACTGAAGCTTTCTTT.